This T cell receptor beta chain was profiled in a study of cytomegalovirus exposure and HLA in healthy donors. Findings of the study overall: Sequences of the TCR beta chain were said to predict the HLA-A and HLA-B alleles of most subjects accurately. Across donors, most TCRs were seen rarely, yet some public ones were widespread.

The CDR3 sequence is 15 residues long. Trimming took 1 base from V and 5 from J, leaving 14 bases between them. Germline V lookup: CDR1 SGHVS, CDR2 FQNEAQ. Use of 60 Vbeta and 13 Jbeta primers characterized the PCR. Assay: immunoSEQ multiplex PCR; the TCRdb copy retains only in-frame clones and omits some. The sample shows approximately 170,000 clones, over 60% of them seen only once. As for the donors, each was a healthy bone marrow donor. Details on this clone: Its antigen is currently unknown.

This clonotype originated in a girl aged 10 to 17 in good health and CMV-seronegative. The chain is built from TRBV7-8 and TRBJ2-5, with D possibly TRBD1 on 5 matching bases. Sample: PBMCs. CDR3 residues: CASSLVDRLLETQYF. The CDR3 DNA follows: TGTGCCAGCAGCTTAGTAGACAGACTGTTGGAGACCCAGTACTTC.